The 21 T cell receptor beta chains below were found in one sample sequenced in a study of CD8+CD57+ T cells in acquired aplastic anemia. Researchers used genomic DNA as the template to profile TCR beta VDJ and CDR3. TCRdb redid the calling of the reads with MiXCR, one entry per CDR3 protein. The profile shows more than 150,000 distinct CDR3 sequences, approximately 45% of them singletons. The sequencing sample was made of sorted CD4+, CD8+, or CD8+CD57+ T cells (not recorded which) from PBMCs. Receptor source: a human donor in good health.

The chain couples TRBV24-1 to TRBJ2-5, with D perhaps matching TRBD1 or TRBD2 (5 bases each). The V and J ends lost 3 bases and 3 bases respectively, with 16 bases between them. This CDR3 spans 16 amino acids. From germline, CDR1 is KGHDR and CDR2 SFDVKD. This CDR3 is CATSDGSRGREETQYF. The CDR3 bases are TGTGCCACCAGTGATGGGTCTCGGGGCAGGGAAGAGACCCAGTACTTC.

This clonotype was seen more than once but under ten times. V is TRBV12-3 or TRBV12-4 and J is TRBJ1-3; D perhaps matches TRBD1 (5 bases). The V end lost 6 bases, the J end lost 2 bases, and 26 bases lay between the germline ends. The CDR3 runs 19 residues. The CDR3: CASRPGGWFDSFAGNTIYF. The CDR3 coding sequence is TGTGCCAGCAGACCGGGGGGGTGGTTTGATTCGTTCGCTGGAAACACCATATATTTT.

The genes are TRBV7-2 and TRBJ2-3; 9 nucleotides agree with TRBD1. CDR3 length: 18 residues. Trimming cost V 0 bases and J 6 bases; bases outside gene matches: 13. Germline V gene sequence: CDR1 SGHTA, CDR2 FQGNSA. CDR3 sequence reads: CASSLAQGQGSWYDTQYF. DNA of the CDR3: TGTGCCAGCAGCTTAGCCCAAGGACAGGGGAGTTGGTATGATACGCAGTATTTT.

This clonotype was recorded many times. The V and J genes are TRBV6-1 and TRBJ1-5; no reliable D call. V lost 2 bases to trimming and J lost 1 base, with 0 bases between them. Germline CDR1 and CDR2: MNHNS and SASEGT. The CDR3 extends over 12 amino acids. CDR3 residues: CASSESNQPQHF. CDR3 coding DNA: TGTGCCAGCAGTGAAAGCAATCAGCCCCAGCATTTT.

The J gene is TRBJ1-1, the V gene TRBV20-1, with TRBD1 matching 8 bases. This CDR3 contains 15 residues. Trimming cost V 3 bases and J 1 base; bases outside gene matches: 7. CDR1 DFQATT and CDR2 SNEGSKA come from the germline V gene (reference sequence). The DNA of the CDR3 is TGCAGTGCTAGGTGGCAGGGGGCAAAGAACACTGAAGCTTTCTTT. Translating it yields CSARWQGAKNTEAFF.

Notes on this clonotype: One base away lies a much larger clone, so this may be a sequencing read error. The V call is TRBV2, the J call TRBJ1-2; D gene uncertain. This CDR3 has 14 amino acids. Germline CDR1 is SNHLY and CDR2 is FYNNEI. Trimming shortened V by 0 bases and J by 6 bases, and 11 bases separated the two germline ends. The CDR3 sequence: CASSEAWGTHGYTF. CDR3 sequence (DNA): TGTGCCAGCAGTGAAGCGTGGGGAACCCATGGCTACACCTTC.

The rearrangement links TRBV7-9 to TRBJ2-7; D may be TRBD1 (5 bases). Trimming stripped 4 bases from V and 5 bases from J, with 12 bases between. CDR1 is SEHNR, CDR2 FQNEAQ, per germline (reference sequence). The CDR3 extends over 13 amino acids. The CDR3 sequence: CASSSTVPDEQYF. The CDR3 nucleotides read TGTGCCAGCAGCTCGACAGTCCCGGACGAGCAGTACTTC.

This clonotype has a handful of counts. With a much larger clone just one base away, this may be a read error. The V gene is TRBV20-1, the J gene TRBJ2-1, with D perhaps matching TRBD2 (5 bases). Trimming shortened V by 0 bases and J by 2 bases, and 11 bases separated the two germline ends. Looked up from germline, CDR1 is DFQATT and CDR2 is SNEGSKA (reference sequence). The CDR3 is made up of 15 amino acids. The CDR3 DNA follows: TGCAGTGCTAGAGATGCGGGCCCGCCCTACAATGAGCAGTTCTTC. It is translated as CSARDAGPPYNEQFF.

This clonotype was counted only a few times. This chain links TRBV18 with TRBJ2-3, with a weak D call TRBD2 (5 bases). The CDR3 length is 13 residues. Germline CDR1 and CDR2: KGHSH and LQKENI. V lost 2 bases and J lost 4, with 7 bases in between. The CDR3 reads CASSPNSADTQYF. CDR3 in DNA: TGTGCCAGCTCACCAAATAGCGCAGATACGCAGTATTTT.

This clonotype was seen repeatedly, ten times or more. The V call is TRBV29-1, the J call TRBJ2-1; no reliable D call. The CDR3 contains 16 residues. The germline V gene has CDR1 SQVTM and CDR2 ANQGSEA. The V gene lost 3 bases and the J gene lost 2 bases, with 17 bases spanning the gap. CDR3 loop: CSVDLGSAGTYNEQFF. Written as DNA, the CDR3 is TGCAGCGTTGATCTCGGTTCGGCAGGTACCTACAATGAGCAGTTCTTC.

This clonotype appeared a single time. The V and J genes are TRBV2 and TRBJ1-6; unclear D gene. V was cut by 5 bases and J by 7 bases, with 15 bases left in between. The CDR3 has 15 amino acids. CDR1 SNHLY and CDR2 FYNNEI come from the germline V gene. CDR3: CASSSNSIPNSPLHF. The CDR3 DNA follows: TGTGCCAGCAGTTCCAACAGTATTCCGAATTCACCCCTCCACTTT.

This clonotype showed up many times. This chain connects TRBV4-2 to TRBJ1-5, with D perhaps TRBD1 (5 bases). Trimming took 4 bases from V and 5 from J, leaving 15 bases between them. Germline CDR1 LGHNA, CDR2 YNFKEQ. This CDR3 comprises 15 residues. The CDR3 is CASSPVGATYQPQHF. CDR3 DNA: TGTGCCAGCAGCCCCGTCGGGGCTACATATCAGCCCCAGCATTTT.

CDR3 region: CASIPLDGPRTEAFF. The CDR3 DNA reads TGTGCCAGTATCCCCCTCGACGGGCCCAGGACTGAAGCTTTCTTT. This chain joins TRBV19 and TRBJ1-1; D is unresolved. Trimming left V 7 bases short and J 5 bases short, with 20 bases between. Per germline, CDR1 LNHDA and CDR2 SQIVND (reference sequence). The CDR3 contains 15 residues.

This chain connects TRBV20-1 to TRBJ1-1; D not certain. The length of the CDR3 is 13 residues. Germline CDR1 is DFQATT and CDR2 is SNEGSKA (reference sequence). Trimming cost V 0 bases and J 10 bases, with 15 bases left between them. Written as DNA, the CDR3 is TGCAGTGCTAGAGATCGGCTATCTTGGGTAGCTTTCTTT. It translates to CSARDRLSWVAFF.

In this sample, this clonotype turned up many times. The chain is built from TRBV5-4 and TRBJ1-2, with D maybe TRBD1 (6 bases). The length of the CDR3 is 13 residues. Trimming took off 5 bases at V and 8 bases at J, with 16 bases between the two ends. CDR1 SGHNT and CDR2 YYREEE come from the germline V gene (reference sequence). The CDR3 here is CASRTGISQGYTF. The CDR3 nucleotides are TGTGCCAGCAGAACAGGGATCTCACAGGGCTACACCTTC.

The sample holds many counts of this clonotype. CDR3: CASRGVLNQPQHF. The CDR3 nucleotides read TGTGCCAGCAGGGGGGTCCTGAATCAGCCCCAGCATTTT. This sequence joins TRBV6-1 and TRBJ1-5; tentatively, D is TRBD1 (5 bases). The CDR3 has 13 residues. Germline assignment: CDR1 MNHNS and CDR2 SASEGT. The ends were cut back, 6 bases at V and 4 bases at J, with 10 bases in the middle.

This clonotype was seen at least ten times. CDR3 amino acids: CASSVGVGGDYGYTF. DNA for the CDR3: TGTGCCAGCAGCGTAGGGGTCGGTGGGGACTATGGCTACACCTTC. The chain joins TRBV5-4 to TRBJ1-2; perhaps TRBD1 as D (5 bases). The CDR3 is made up of 15 amino acids. The germline gives CDR1 SGHNT, CDR2 YYREEE (reference sequence). Trimming stripped 4 bases from V and 3 bases from J, with 16 bases between.

This clonotype appeared many times. This rearrangement joins TRBV2 to TRBJ1-5, with D uncertain. The germline V gene encodes CDR1 SNHLY and CDR2 FYNNEI. This CDR3 region has 14 residues. Deletions cut 4 bases from V and 4 bases from J, with 11 bases between. The CDR3 sequence is CASSVGRSNQPQHF. The CDR3 region has the DNA TGTGCCAGCAGTGTGGGCAGGTCAAATCAGCCCCAGCATTTT.

This clonotype was counted a few times. The rearrangement uses TRBV19 and TRBJ2-3; possibly TRBD1 for D (5 bases). This CDR3 is built from 12 residues. With 2 bases removed from V and 7 bases from J, the gap between germline ends came to 7 bases. CDR1 is LNHDA, CDR2 SQIVND, per germline (reference sequence). The CDR3 sequence: CASSIQGYTQYF. The CDR3 coding sequence is TGTGCCAGTAGTATACAGGGATATACGCAGTATTTT.

The chain has TRBV19 and TRBJ1-2; maybe TRBD1 (5 bases). There are 13 residues in the CDR3. Germline V lookup: CDR1 LNHDA, CDR2 SQIVND (reference sequence). Between the trimmed V and J ends, which lost 3 bases and 5 bases, there was a span of 10 bases. CDR3 sequence reads: CASSMTVGYGYTF. Written as DNA, the CDR3 is TGTGCCAGTAGTATGACAGTCGGTTATGGCTACACCTTC.

The chain recombines TRBV19 with TRBJ2-7, with TRBD1 matching 7 bases. Germline assignment: CDR1 LNHDA and CDR2 SQIVND (reference sequence). Trimming cost V 6 bases and J 3 bases; bases outside gene matches: 5. The CDR3 contains 13 residues. Here the CDR3 reads CASRPQGRYEQYF. The CDR3 DNA reads TGTGCCAGTAGACCACAGGGGCGCTACGAGCAGTACTTC.